A single sample is the source of the 6 T cell receptor beta chains below, sequenced in a study of T-cell reconstitution after alpha-beta-depleted transplantation in children. It was with unique molecular identifiers that the TCRbeta library was prepared. TCRdb re-called the PCR reads through MiXCR, storing one row per CDR3 protein. This table has some 440,000 distinct CDR3 sequences, 16% appearing once. Sequencing was performed on PBMCs, mostly from graft donor cells, taken 360 days after TCRalphabeta/CD19-depleted stem cell transplant. These receptors all come from a boy under three years old who had a stem cell transplant for Wiskott-Aldrich syndrome, so the T cells may come from the graft donor.

This clonotype was picked up a small number of times. The genes are TRBV19 and TRBJ2-1; 8 nucleotides match TRBD1. The CDR3 is made up of 13 amino acids. Per germline, CDR1 LNHDA and CDR2 SQIVND (reference sequence). V was clipped by 3 bases and J by 7 bases; unmatched bases: 2. The DNA for the CDR3 is TGTGCCAGTAGTATGGACAGGGAGAATGAGCAGTTCTTC. Its protein product is CASSMDRENEQFF. The variable domain in full, with the rest retrieved from reference TRBV19 and TRBJ2-1, is DGGITQSPKYLFRKEGQNVTLSCEQNLNHDAMYWYRQDPGQGLRLIYYSQIVNDFQKGDIAEGYSVSREKKESFPLTVTSAQKNPTAFYLCASSMDRENEQFFGPGTRLTVL.

In this sample, this clonotype turned up a few times. The V call is TRBV29-1, the J call TRBJ2-4; D might be TRBD2 (5 bases). Germline V gene lookup returns CDR1 SQVTM and CDR2 ANQGSEA. The CDR3 totals 15 residues. The ends were cut back, 4 bases at V and 0 bases at J, with 13 bases in the middle. The CDR3 loop is CSVAWPGSAKNIQYF. CDR3 coding DNA: TGCAGCGTTGCGTGGCCGGGGTCAGCCAAAAACATTCAGTACTTC.

This clonotype was counted a few times. The V and J genes are TRBV29-1 and TRBJ2-1; D not certain. This CDR3 region has 13 residues. Germline CDR1 reads SQVTM; CDR2 reads ANQGSEA. With 5 bases removed from V and 3 bases from J, the gap between germline ends came to 11 bases. The chain's CDR3 is CSVLSHNYNEQFF. For the CDR3, the DNA is TGCAGCGTTCTGTCACACAACTACAATGAGCAGTTCTTC.

This clonotype was found a few times. The genes are TRBV14 and TRBJ2-1, with 10 bases identical to TRBD2. The CDR3 runs to 15 residues. Germline lookup yields CDR1 SGHDN and CDR2 FVKESK. After removal of 2 bases from V and 9 bases from J, the junction contained 7 bases not matched to a gene. CDR3 sequence reads: CASSQSSGGAREQFF. The DNA for the CDR3 is TGTGCCAGCAGCCAATCCAGCGGGGGGGCACGTGAGCAGTTCTTC.

Only a few counts were recorded for this clonotype. The chain joins TRBV29-1 to TRBJ2-5; 7 bases fit TRBD1. Germline V lookup: CDR1 SQVTM, CDR2 ANQGSEA. This CDR3 is built from 15 residues. With 4 bases clipped from V and 5 bases from J, the junction kept 13 bases outside the gene matches. The CDR3: CSVAPPDRAYETQYF. Written as DNA, the CDR3 is TGCAGCGTTGCCCCTCCTGACAGGGCTTACGAGACCCAGTACTTC.

V gene TRBV5-1 combines with J gene TRBJ2-1, with a weak D call TRBD2 (6 bases). Trimming left V 1 base short and J 8 bases short, with 10 bases between. This CDR3 is 13 amino acids long. Germline CDR1 reads SGHRS; CDR2 reads YFSETQ. DNA of the CDR3: TGCGCCAGCAGCTTGATACTAGCCGATGAGCAGTTCTTC. Protein product: CASSLILADEQFF.